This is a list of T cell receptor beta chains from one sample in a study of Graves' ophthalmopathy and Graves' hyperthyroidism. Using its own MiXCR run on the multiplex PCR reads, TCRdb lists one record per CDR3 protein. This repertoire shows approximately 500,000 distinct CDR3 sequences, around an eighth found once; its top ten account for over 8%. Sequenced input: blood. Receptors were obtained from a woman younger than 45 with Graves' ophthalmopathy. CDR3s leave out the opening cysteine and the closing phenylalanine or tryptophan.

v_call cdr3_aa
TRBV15 ATSRDRTQPQH
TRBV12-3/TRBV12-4 ASSLPGSGETQY
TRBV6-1 ASSGGISSNQPQH
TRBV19 ASADRDDSYEQY
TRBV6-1 ASSEVLRHSSPLH
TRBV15 ATSRAEREGLETKY
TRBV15 ATSRERENSPLH
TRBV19 ASSIRLGLNTYEQY
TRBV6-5 ASSNPPEGETQY
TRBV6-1 ASSELQGRETQY